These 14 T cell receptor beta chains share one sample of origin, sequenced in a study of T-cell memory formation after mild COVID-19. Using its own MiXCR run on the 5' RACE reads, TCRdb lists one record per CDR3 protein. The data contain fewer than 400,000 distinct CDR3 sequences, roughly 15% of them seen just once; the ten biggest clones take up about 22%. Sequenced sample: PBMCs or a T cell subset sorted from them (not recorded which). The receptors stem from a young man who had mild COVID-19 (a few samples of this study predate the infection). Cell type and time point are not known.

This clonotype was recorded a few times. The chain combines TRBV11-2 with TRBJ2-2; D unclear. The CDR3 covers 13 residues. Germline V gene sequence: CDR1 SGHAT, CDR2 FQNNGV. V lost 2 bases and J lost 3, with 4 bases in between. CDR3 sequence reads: CASSLRHTGELFF. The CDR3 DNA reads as TGTGCCAGCAGCTTAAGGCACACCGGGGAGCTGTTTTTT.

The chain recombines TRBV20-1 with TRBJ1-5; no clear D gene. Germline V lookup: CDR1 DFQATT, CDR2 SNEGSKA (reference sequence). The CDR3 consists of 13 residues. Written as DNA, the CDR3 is TGCAGCGCCCGGAGGGCGGTGAATCAGCCCCAGCATTTT. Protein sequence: CSARRAVNQPQHF.

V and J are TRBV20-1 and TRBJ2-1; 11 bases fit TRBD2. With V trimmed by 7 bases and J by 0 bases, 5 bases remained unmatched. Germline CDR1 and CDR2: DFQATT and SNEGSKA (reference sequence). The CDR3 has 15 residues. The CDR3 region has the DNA TGCAGTGTGACTAGCGGGGAATACTCCTACAATGAGCAGTTCTTC. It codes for CSVTSGEYSYNEQFF.

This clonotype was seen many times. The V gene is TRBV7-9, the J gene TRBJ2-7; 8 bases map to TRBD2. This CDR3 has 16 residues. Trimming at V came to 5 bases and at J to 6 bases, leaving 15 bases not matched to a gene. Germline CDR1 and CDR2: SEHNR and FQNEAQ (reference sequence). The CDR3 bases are TGTGCCAGCAGCCCGCGAGAGGGGGGACTAGTGGGCGAGCAGTACTTC. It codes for CASSPREGGLVGEQYF.

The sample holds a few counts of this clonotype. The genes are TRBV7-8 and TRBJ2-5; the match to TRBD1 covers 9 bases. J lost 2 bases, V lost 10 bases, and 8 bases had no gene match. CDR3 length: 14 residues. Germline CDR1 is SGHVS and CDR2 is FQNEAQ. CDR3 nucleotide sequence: TGTGCCATACGGACAGGGGCCCGTCAAGAGACCCAGTACTTC. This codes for CAIRTGARQETQYF.

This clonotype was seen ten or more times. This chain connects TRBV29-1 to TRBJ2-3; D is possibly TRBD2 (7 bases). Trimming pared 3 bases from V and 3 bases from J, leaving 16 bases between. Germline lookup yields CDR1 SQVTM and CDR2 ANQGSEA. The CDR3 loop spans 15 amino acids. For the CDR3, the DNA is TGCAGCGTTGACAGGCCGGGGGGCCTGACAGATACGCAGTATTTT. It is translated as CSVDRPGGLTDTQYF.

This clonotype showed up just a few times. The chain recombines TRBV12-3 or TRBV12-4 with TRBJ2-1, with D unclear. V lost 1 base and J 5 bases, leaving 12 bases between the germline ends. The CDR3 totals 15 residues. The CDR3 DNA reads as TGTGCCAGCAGTTTAGTCGACCCTGGCCACAATGAGCAGTTCTTC. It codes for CASSLVDPGHNEQFF.

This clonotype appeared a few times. The CDR3 spells CASSLSSTGGTQYF. The CDR3, as DNA: TGTGCCAGCAGTTTATCCTCGACAGGAGGTACGCAGTATTTT. The chain links TRBV28 to TRBJ2-3, with D perhaps matching TRBD1 (6 bases). The CDR3 consists of 14 residues. Trimming removed 1 base from V and 8 bases from J, with 13 bases in between. The germline CDR1 and CDR2 sequences are MDHEN and SYDVKM.

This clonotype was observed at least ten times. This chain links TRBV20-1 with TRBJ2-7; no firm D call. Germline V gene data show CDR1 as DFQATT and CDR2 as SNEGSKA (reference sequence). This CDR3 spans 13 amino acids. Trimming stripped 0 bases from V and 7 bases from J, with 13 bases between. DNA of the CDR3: TGCAGTGCTAGAGATCCCGGTAGCTGGGAGCAGTACGTC. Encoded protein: CSARDPGSWEQYV.

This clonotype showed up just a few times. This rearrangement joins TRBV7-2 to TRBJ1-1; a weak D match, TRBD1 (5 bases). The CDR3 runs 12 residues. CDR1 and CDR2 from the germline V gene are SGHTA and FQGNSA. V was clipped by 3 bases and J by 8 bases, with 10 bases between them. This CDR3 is CASSLGTFEAFF. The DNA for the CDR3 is TGTGCCAGCAGCTTGGGGACCTTCGAAGCTTTCTTT.

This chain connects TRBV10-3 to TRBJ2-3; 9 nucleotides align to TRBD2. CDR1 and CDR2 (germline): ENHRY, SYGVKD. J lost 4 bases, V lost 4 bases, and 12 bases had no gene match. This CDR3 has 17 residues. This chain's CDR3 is CAISGISGGPGADTQYF. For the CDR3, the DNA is TGTGCCATCAGTGGAATTAGCGGGGGCCCCGGGGCAGATACGCAGTATTTT.

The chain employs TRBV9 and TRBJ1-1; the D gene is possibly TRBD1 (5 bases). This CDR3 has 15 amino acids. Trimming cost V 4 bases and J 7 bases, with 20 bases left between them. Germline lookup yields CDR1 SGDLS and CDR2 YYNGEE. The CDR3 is CASSSGLGQAIEAFF. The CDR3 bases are TGTGCCAGCAGCTCAGGATTAGGACAAGCGATTGAAGCTTTCTTT.

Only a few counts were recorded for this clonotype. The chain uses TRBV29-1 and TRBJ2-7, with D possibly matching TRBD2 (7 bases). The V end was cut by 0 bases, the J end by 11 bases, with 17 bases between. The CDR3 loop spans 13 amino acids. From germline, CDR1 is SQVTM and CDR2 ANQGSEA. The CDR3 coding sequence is TGCAGCGTTGAAGATAGGGGAGGGAGGGGGAAGTACTTC. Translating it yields CSVEDRGGRGKYF.

The CDR3 sequence is CASSFSGDEQYF. The CDR3 bases are TGTGCCAGCAGCTTTTCAGGGGACGAGCAGTACTTC. The chain is built from TRBV7-9 and TRBJ2-7, with a possible D match to TRBD1 (6 bases). This CDR3 spans 12 amino acids. The ends were cut back, 3 bases at V and 5 bases at J, with 8 bases in the middle. Germline CDR1 SEHNR, CDR2 FQNEAQ (reference sequence). The complete variable domain, with remaining parts taken from reference TRBV7-9 and TRBJ2-7, reads DTGVSQNPRHKITKRGQNVTFRCDPISEHNRLYWYRQTLGQGPEFLTYFQNEAQLEKSRLLSDRFSAERPKGSFSTLEIQRTEQGDSAMYLCASSFSGDEQYFGPGTRLTVT.